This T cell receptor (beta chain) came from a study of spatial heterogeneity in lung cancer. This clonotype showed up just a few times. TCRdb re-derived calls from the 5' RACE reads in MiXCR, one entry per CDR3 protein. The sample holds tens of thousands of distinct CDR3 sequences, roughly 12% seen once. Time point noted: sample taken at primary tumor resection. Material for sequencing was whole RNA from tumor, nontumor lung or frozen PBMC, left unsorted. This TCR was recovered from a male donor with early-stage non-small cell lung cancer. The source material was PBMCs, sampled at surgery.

DNA of the CDR3: TGTGCCAGCAGTTATTACGGGAGGGCCGCCGAGCAGTACTTC. The encoded protein is CASSYYGRAAEQYF. The chain employs TRBV12-3 or TRBV12-4 and TRBJ2-7, with 8 bases lining up with TRBD2. J was trimmed by 6 bases and V by 4 bases; bases with no gene match: 8. The CDR3 consists of 14 residues.